This entry concerns a single T cell receptor (beta chain). Its antigen is as yet unknown. These data originate in a study of T cell responses to AZD1222 COVID-19 vaccine. Overall study: Timing groups of about 4 and about 12 weeks for second doses were pooled.

Points from the study as a whole: Clonal diversity was possibly underestimated, and white British individuals and females predominated among donors.

Germline assignment: CDR1 LNHDA and CDR2 SQIVND (reference sequence). CDR3 length: 16 amino acids. The V end lost 3 bases, the J end lost 2 bases, and 15 bases lay between the germline ends. Profiled with immunoSEQ multiplex PCR; TCRdb holds only in-frame clones, not every one. In the table there are 100,000 to 150,000 clones, 88% of which are singletons. The source was peripheral blood, collected on day 0 of AZD1222 vaccination. The chain combines TRBV19 with TRBJ2-3; tentative D call: TRBD1 (6 bases). This receptor was identified in an adult in good health. The CDR3 DNA is TGTGCCAGTAGTATCAGCCAGGGGAGAATCACAGATACGCAGTATTTT. Translated, it gives CASSISQGRITDTQYF.